Listed below are T cell receptor beta chains from one sample, sequenced in a study of blood T cell repertoires in COVID-19. The method was immunoSEQ multiplex PCR; TCRdb's version includes in-frame clones alone and lacks a portion of them. The table shows about 400,000 clones, with 88% occurring only once. Sequences were obtained from PBMCs or T cells enriched from blood (not recorded which). Receptor source: a woman aged 40 to 50 with acute COVID-19. Each CDR3 is given with its conserved first and last residue. The order of the fields is D gene, clone size, V gene, J gene, CDR3 protein, CDR3 DNA. A D gene is named only where the DNA matches it firmly. Rows may omit the clone size; those that give it use once, few, many or a size class.

d_call: -; clone_size: -; v_call: TRBV18; j_call: TRBJ2-3; cdr3_aa: CASSPLAASTDTQYF; cdr3_nt: TGTGCCAGCTCACCACTAGCGGCGAGCACAGATACGCAGTATTTT
d_call: TRBD2; clone_size: -; v_call: TRBV7-2; j_call: TRBJ2-3; cdr3_aa: CASSSSSGADTQYF; cdr3_nt: TGTGCCAGCAGCTCGTCTAGCGGGGCCGATACGCAGTATTTT
d_call: -; clone_size: -; v_call: TRBV24-1; j_call: TRBJ2-3; cdr3_aa: CATSDRQGTDTQYF; cdr3_nt: TGTGCCACCAGTGATCGACAGGGCACAGATACGCAGTATTTT
d_call: -; clone_size: -; v_call: TRBV11-2; j_call: TRBJ1-6; cdr3_aa: CASSLDFGASTINSPLHF; cdr3_nt: TGTGCCAGCAGCTTAGATTTCGGAGCTAGCACTATTAATTCACCCCTCCACTTT
d_call: TRBD1; clone_size: -; v_call: TRBV10-3; j_call: TRBJ1-3; cdr3_aa: CAINPGQVTNTIYF; cdr3_nt: TGTGCCATCAACCCAGGACAGGTGACGAACACCATATATTTT
d_call: TRBD1; clone_size: -; v_call: TRBV5-8; j_call: TRBJ2-7; cdr3_aa: CASSRRTGLGSEQYF; cdr3_nt: TGTGCCAGCAGCCGTCGGACAGGGTTGGGTAGCGAGCAGTACTTC
d_call: -; clone_size: -; v_call: TRBV29-1; j_call: TRBJ1-2; cdr3_aa: CSVEDLSGGRGSNYGYTF; cdr3_nt: TGCAGCGTTGAAGATCTATCCGGGGGTAGAGGCTCCAACTATGGCTACACCTTC
d_call: -; clone_size: -; v_call: TRBV6-5; j_call: TRBJ1-6; cdr3_aa: CASSYSENSPLHF; cdr3_nt: TGTGCCAGCAGTTACTCCGAGAATTCACCCCTCCACTTT
d_call: TRBD1; clone_size: -; v_call: TRBV9; j_call: TRBJ1-4; cdr3_aa: CASSADAGTDNEKLFF; cdr3_nt: TGTGCCAGCAGCGCCGATGCCGGGACAGATAATGAAAAACTGTTTTTT
d_call: -; clone_size: -; v_call: TRBV5-5; j_call: TRBJ1-1; cdr3_aa: CASSLRGMNTEAFF; cdr3_nt: TGTGCCAGCAGCTTGCGGGGGATGAACACTGAAGCTTTCTTT
d_call: -; clone_size: -; v_call: TRBV7-8; j_call: TRBJ1-6; cdr3_aa: CASSLWAGSAYNSPLHF; cdr3_nt: TGTGCCAGCAGCTTATGGGCCGGGAGCGCCTATAATTCACCCCTCCACTTT
d_call: -; clone_size: -; v_call: TRBV5-1; j_call: TRBJ2-6; cdr3_aa: CASKRSGANVLTF; cdr3_nt: TGCGCCAGCAAGAGGTCTGGGGCCAACGTCCTGACTTTC
d_call: TRBD1; clone_size: -; v_call: TRBV6-2/TRBV6-3; j_call: TRBJ1-6; cdr3_aa: CASSSRGINNSPLHF; cdr3_nt: TGTGCCAGCAGTTCCAGGGGGATTAATAATTCACCCCTCCACTTT
d_call: TRBD1; clone_size: once; v_call: TRBV7-9; j_call: TRBJ2-2; cdr3_aa: CASSQTGQEITGELFF; cdr3_nt: TGTGCCAGCAGTCAGACGGGACAGGAAATCACCGGGGAGCTGTTTTTT
d_call: -; clone_size: -; v_call: TRBV7-9; j_call: TRBJ1-2; cdr3_aa: CASSLVIGAYGYTF; cdr3_nt: TGTGCCAGCAGCTTAGTAATAGGAGCCTATGGCTACACCTTC
d_call: TRBD1; clone_size: -; v_call: TRBV24-1; j_call: TRBJ1-2; cdr3_aa: CATSEGDSRLSYTF; cdr3_nt: TGTGCCACCAGTGAAGGGGACAGCCGTTTGAGCTACACCTTC
d_call: -; clone_size: -; v_call: TRBV18; j_call: TRBJ2-1; cdr3_aa: CASSPLDSYNEQFF; cdr3_nt: TGTGCCAGCTCACCTCTAGACTCTTACAATGAGCAGTTCTTC
d_call: TRBD2; clone_size: -; v_call: TRBV5-1; j_call: TRBJ2-4; cdr3_aa: CASSLGASGGMSKNIQYF; cdr3_nt: TGCGCCAGCAGCTTAGGGGCTAGCGGGGGGATGTCCAAAAACATTCAGTACTTC
d_call: -; clone_size: -; v_call: TRBV6-5; j_call: TRBJ1-1; cdr3_aa: CASSYSRARENTEAFF; cdr3_nt: TGTGCCAGCAGTTACTCGAGGGCCAGAGAGAACACTGAAGCTTTCTTT
d_call: -; clone_size: -; v_call: TRBV15; j_call: TRBJ1-1; cdr3_aa: CATSRDRATPTEAFF; cdr3_nt: TGTGCCACCAGCAGAGATCGAGCTACCCCCACTGAAGCTTTCTTT
d_call: -; clone_size: -; v_call: TRBV29-1; j_call: TRBJ1-1; cdr3_aa: CSVESENTEAFF; cdr3_nt: TGCAGCGTTGAAAGCGAGAACACTGAAGCTTTCTTT
d_call: TRBD1; clone_size: -; v_call: TRBV2; j_call: TRBJ2-2; cdr3_aa: CASSETQGAGELFF; cdr3_nt: TGTGCCAGCAGTGAAACTCAGGGGGCCGGGGAGCTGTTTTTT
d_call: TRBD1; clone_size: few; v_call: TRBV18; j_call: TRBJ1-3; cdr3_aa: CASSPNRGSGNTIYF; cdr3_nt: TGTGCCAGCTCACCGAACAGGGGATCTGGAAACACCATATATTTT
d_call: -; clone_size: few; v_call: TRBV19; j_call: TRBJ1-1; cdr3_aa: CASSIVGVSTEAFF; cdr3_nt: TGTGCCAGTAGTATAGTCGGGGTATCCACTGAAGCTTTCTTT
d_call: -; clone_size: -; v_call: TRBV5-1; j_call: TRBJ2-5; cdr3_aa: CASSLGSWGPTQYF; cdr3_nt: TGCGCCAGCAGCTTGGGATCGTGGGGCCCGACCCAGTACTTC
d_call: -; clone_size: -; v_call: TRBV11-2; j_call: TRBJ1-1; cdr3_aa: CASSQDYEAFF; cdr3_nt: TGTGCCAGCAGCCAGGATTATGAAGCTTTCTTT
d_call: -; clone_size: -; v_call: TRBV10-2; j_call: TRBJ2-7; cdr3_aa: CASSEVAQTYEQYF; cdr3_nt: TGCGCCAGCAGTGAAGTAGCGCAGACCTACGAGCAGTACTTC
d_call: TRBD1; clone_size: -; v_call: TRBV2; j_call: TRBJ1-4; cdr3_aa: CASRIRQGRPFNEKLFF; cdr3_nt: TGTGCCAGCAGAATTCGACAGGGAAGGCCTTTTAATGAAAAACTGTTTTTT
d_call: -; clone_size: -; v_call: TRBV5-1; j_call: TRBJ1-2; cdr3_aa: CASSLEDRDYGYTF; cdr3_nt: TGCGCCAGCAGCTTGGAGGACAGAGACTATGGCTACACCTTC
d_call: -; clone_size: once; v_call: TRBV19; j_call: TRBJ1-5; cdr3_aa: CASSIGGGPMYSNQPQHF; cdr3_nt: TGTGCCAGTAGTATTGGGGGGGGGCCTATGTATAGCAATCAGCCCCAGCATTTT
d_call: -; clone_size: once; v_call: TRBV5-1; j_call: TRBJ1-1; cdr3_aa: CASSTGPSQTEAFF; cdr3_nt: TGCGCCAGCAGCACGGGTCCCAGCCAGACTGAAGCTTTCTTT
d_call: TRBD1; clone_size: -; v_call: TRBV7-2; j_call: TRBJ1-2; cdr3_aa: CASSPGQNYGYTF; cdr3_nt: TGTGCCAGCAGCCCGGGACAGAACTATGGCTACACCTTC
d_call: -; clone_size: -; v_call: TRBV27; j_call: TRBJ1-1; cdr3_aa: CASSLFEQGNTEAFF; cdr3_nt: TGTGCCAGCAGTTTATTCGAGCAGGGGAACACTGAAGCTTTCTTT
d_call: -; clone_size: -; v_call: TRBV30; j_call: TRBJ1-5; cdr3_aa: CAWSVRSNQPQHF; cdr3_nt: TGTGCCTGGAGTGTACGGAGCAATCAGCCCCAGCATTTT
d_call: TRBD1; clone_size: -; v_call: TRBV7-2; j_call: TRBJ1-1; cdr3_aa: CASSLMTGGSAEAFF; cdr3_nt: TGTGCCAGCAGCTTAATGACAGGGGGCAGCGCTGAAGCTTTCTTT
d_call: -; clone_size: -; v_call: TRBV3-1/TRBV3-2; j_call: TRBJ1-1; cdr3_aa: CASSHTGFGTEAFF; cdr3_nt: TGTGCCAGCAGCCACACAGGGTTTGGCACTGAAGCTTTCTTT
d_call: -; clone_size: -; v_call: TRBV10-3; j_call: TRBJ1-2; cdr3_aa: CAISARAEMDYGYTF; cdr3_nt: TGTGCCATCAGTGCGAGGGCCGAAATGGACTATGGCTACACCTTC
d_call: -; clone_size: once; v_call: TRBV27; j_call: TRBJ1-6; cdr3_aa: CASSQNPYSPLHF; cdr3_nt: TGTGCCAGCAGTCAGAACCCCTATTCACCCCTCCACTTT
d_call: -; clone_size: -; v_call: TRBV7-2; j_call: TRBJ2-2; cdr3_aa: CASSRGASTGELFF; cdr3_nt: TGTGCCAGCAGCCGGGGGGCCAGCACCGGGGAGCTGTTTTTT
d_call: TRBD1; clone_size: few; v_call: TRBV15; j_call: TRBJ1-2; cdr3_aa: CATSLGRGHGYTF; cdr3_nt: TGTGCCACCAGCCTCGGCAGGGGGCATGGCTACACCTTC
d_call: -; clone_size: -; v_call: TRBV11-2; j_call: TRBJ1-5; cdr3_aa: CASSLGRGYNQPQHF; cdr3_nt: TGTGCCAGCAGCTTAGGCCGGGGGTACAATCAGCCCCAGCATTTT
d_call: -; clone_size: -; v_call: TRBV6-5; j_call: TRBJ2-1; cdr3_aa: CASSLGLSYNEQFF; cdr3_nt: TGTGCCAGCAGTTTAGGACTATCCTACAATGAGCAGTTCTTC
d_call: -; clone_size: once; v_call: TRBV5-1; j_call: TRBJ2-1; cdr3_aa: CASSLQGGWSYNEQFF; cdr3_nt: TGCGCCAGCAGCTTGCAGGGGGGATGGTCCTACAATGAGCAGTTCTTC
d_call: -; clone_size: once; v_call: TRBV29-1; j_call: TRBJ1-1; cdr3_aa: CSVRTAWDTEAFF; cdr3_nt: TGCAGCGTTCGGACAGCTTGGGACACTGAAGCTTTCTTT
d_call: TRBD2; clone_size: -; v_call: TRBV7-2; j_call: TRBJ2-1; cdr3_aa: CASSPGLDNEQFF; cdr3_nt: TGTGCCAGCAGCCCCGGACTAGACAATGAGCAGTTCTTC
d_call: -; clone_size: -; v_call: TRBV7-2; j_call: TRBJ1-2; cdr3_aa: CASLAGYGYTF; cdr3_nt: TGTGCCAGCTTAGCGGGGTATGGCTACACCTTC
d_call: -; clone_size: -; v_call: TRBV5-1; j_call: TRBJ2-1; cdr3_aa: CASSLGGYNEQFF; cdr3_nt: TGCGCCAGCAGCTTGGGAGGGTACAATGAGCAGTTCTTC
d_call: -; clone_size: -; v_call: TRBV3-1/TRBV3-2; j_call: TRBJ1-1; cdr3_aa: CASSHASMAEAFF; cdr3_nt: TGTGCCAGCAGCCATGCGAGTATGGCTGAAGCTTTCTTT
d_call: TRBD1; clone_size: many; v_call: TRBV18; j_call: TRBJ2-2; cdr3_aa: CASSPTGIGELFF; cdr3_nt: TGTGCCAGCTCACCGACAGGGATCGGGGAGCTGTTTTTT
d_call: -; clone_size: -; v_call: TRBV9; j_call: TRBJ2-5; cdr3_aa: CASSVGGLLETQYF; cdr3_nt: TGTGCCAGCAGCGTAGGCGGTCTCTTAGAGACCCAGTACTTC